The sample holds a few counts of the clone carrying this T cell receptor (beta chain). The antigen is unknown. This sample stems from a study of cytomegalovirus exposure and HLA in healthy donors. Background on the study: Among about 380 genotyped donors, roughly 80% fell in the Caucasian-associated ancestry cluster. General study results and limits: Later work found most CMV-associated TCR beta chains apparently HLA-restricted. Most of the TCR beta V segments (in an earlier analysis) were productive either about 87% or about 30% of the time. Sequencing depth across donors, presence/absence analyses assumed, was roughly uniform.

PCR employed 60 Vbeta and 13 Jbeta primers. The table came from immunoSEQ multiplex PCR; TCRdb's copy has only in-frame clones and leaves some out. The sample comprises 150,000 to 200,000 clones, around three quarters of which are singletons, and 2% to 2.5% rests with the top ten. CDR1 and CDR2 from the germline V gene are MNHNS and SASEGT. The CDR3 loop spans 13 amino acids. The junction had 11 bases not matched to a gene; V was cut back by 10 bases and J by 5 bases. This TCR derives from a woman aged 45-65 years in good health and CMV-seronegative. The specimen was PBMCs. The rearrangement uses TRBV6-1 and TRBJ2-7; 7 bases are shared with TRBD1. The CDR3 sequence: CAIRSGTVNEQYF. The CDR3 nucleotides are TGTGCCATCAGATCCGGGACAGTGAACGAGCAGTACTTC.